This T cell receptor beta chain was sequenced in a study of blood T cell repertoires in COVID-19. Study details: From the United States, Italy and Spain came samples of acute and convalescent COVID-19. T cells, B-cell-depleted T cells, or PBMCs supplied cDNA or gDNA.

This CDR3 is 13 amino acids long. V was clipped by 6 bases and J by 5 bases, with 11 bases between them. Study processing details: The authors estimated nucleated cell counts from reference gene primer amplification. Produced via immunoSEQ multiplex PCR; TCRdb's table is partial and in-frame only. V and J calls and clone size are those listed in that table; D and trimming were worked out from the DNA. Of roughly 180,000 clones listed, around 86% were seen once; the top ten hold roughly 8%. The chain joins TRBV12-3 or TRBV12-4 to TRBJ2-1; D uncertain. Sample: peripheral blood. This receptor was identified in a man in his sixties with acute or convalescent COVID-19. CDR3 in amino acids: CASSSDIDNEQFF. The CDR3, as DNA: TGTGCCAGCAGCTCCGACATTGACAATGAGCAGTTCTTC.